The 25 T cell receptor beta chains reported below all come from one sample, sequenced in a study of blood T cells in healthy people across ages. Sample-barcoded 5' priming and a J-beta primer mix drove a second PCR of 7 to 11 cycles. Using its own MiXCR run on the 5' RACE reads, TCRdb lists one record per CDR3 protein. The sample has 600,000 or so distinct CDR3 sequences; approximately 30% are singletons. Sequencing was done on a sample of blood. Receptors originate from a woman older than 75 in good health.

This sequence joins TRBV11-2 and TRBJ2-2; D remains ambiguous. CDR1 is SGHAT and CDR2 is FQNNGV in the germline V gene. The CDR3 contains 14 residues. The V end was cut by 0 bases, the J end by 5 bases, with 7 bases between. For the CDR3, the DNA is TGTGCCAGCAGCTTAGATAGGCCTACCGGGGAGCTGTTTTTT. Protein sequence: CASSLDRPTGELFF. Together with reference TRBV11-2 and TRBJ2-2, the CDR3 gives the full variable domain: EAGVAQSPRYKIIEKRQSVAFWCNPISGHATLYWYQQILGQGPKLLIQFQNNGVVDDSQLPKDRFSAERLKGVDSTLKIQPAKLEDSAVYLCASSLDRPTGELFFGEGSRLTVL.

This clonotype occurred a few times. The chain carries TRBV6-1 and TRBJ1-6; D perhaps matches TRBD1 (6 bases). Germline V gene sequence: CDR1 MNHNS, CDR2 SASEGT. This CDR3 region has 19 residues. Trimming cost V 4 bases and J 0 bases, with 19 bases left between them. The CDR3 region is CASSAFRDINFSYNSPLHF. The CDR3 DNA reads as TGTGCCAGCAGTGCGTTCCGGGACATTAACTTCTCCTATAATTCACCCCTCCACTTT.

This clonotype was recorded a few times. V usage is TRBV6-6 and J usage is TRBJ1-1, with no clear D. V lost 0 bases and J 11 bases, leaving 16 bases between the germline ends. The CDR3 runs to 14 residues. CDR1 is MNHNY and CDR2 is SVGAGI in the germline V gene (reference sequence). The CDR3 here is CASSYSEHPPAAFF. The CDR3 coding sequence is TGTGCCAGCAGTTACTCGGAACATCCCCCGGCGGCTTTCTTT.

This sequence joins TRBV25-1 and TRBJ2-5; the D gene is possibly TRBD1 (6 bases). V dropped 8 bases and J dropped 0 bases, with 13 bases sitting between them. Per the germline V gene, CDR1 is MGHDK and CDR2 is SYGVNS. The CDR3 has 14 residues. CDR3 in amino acids: CASSPGQNQETQYF. The CDR3 region has the DNA TGTGCCAGCTCTCCGGGACAAAACCAAGAGACCCAGTACTTC.

At least ten counts were recorded for this clonotype. The genes are TRBV20-1 and TRBJ2-6; no firm D call. The germline V gene encodes CDR1 DFQATT and CDR2 SNEGSKA (reference sequence). CDR3 length equals 13 residues. Between the trimmed V and J ends, which lost 2 bases and 6 bases, there was a span of 8 bases. Here the CDR3 DNA reads TGCAGTGCTAGACATCACGCGGCCAACGTCCTGACTTTC. Its translation: CSARHHAANVLTF.

This clonotype was observed a few times. A much larger clonotype is one base distant, so this may be a read error. The chain employs TRBV7-2 and TRBJ2-7; 7 bases match TRBD2. Losses at the gene ends were 5 bases for V and 6 bases for J; bases not matched to a gene: 13. The CDR3 covers 15 residues. Germline V CDR1 and CDR2: SGHTA, FQGNSA. As DNA, the CDR3 is TGTGCCAGCAGCACACGTACTAGCGTGAGGTTCGAGCAGTACTTC. This sequence encodes CASSTRTSVRFEQYF.

The table lists this clonotype with many counts. One end of the junction does not line up with germline, which may come from a read error. The genes are TRBV6-1 and TRBJ2-3; 8 nucleotides match TRBD2. This CDR3 is built from 15 residues. The germline V gene has CDR1 MNHNS and CDR2 SASEGT. CDR3 region: CASSQAGAHTDTQYF. The CDR3 nucleotides are TGTGCCAGCAGTCAAGCGGGGGCCCACACAGATACGCAGTATTTT.

This clonotype was seen many times. The chain links TRBV20-1 to TRBJ2-1, with TRBD1 matching 9 bases. The CDR3 is 15 amino acids. The J segment lost 4 bases and the V segment lost 6 bases, leaving 10 bases of the junction unmatched. Looked up from germline, CDR1 is DFQATT and CDR2 is SNEGSKA (reference sequence). CDR3 DNA: TGCAGTGCCCTCGCCGGGACAGGGTTATACAATGAGCAGTTCTTC. Protein: CSALAGTGLYNEQFF.

This clonotype was counted many times. CDR3 nucleotide sequence: TGTGCCAGCAGTGATATGCGGGGTAGTTACGAGCAGTACTTC. Translating it yields CASSDMRGSYEQYF. This chain joins TRBV6-2 or TRBV6-3 and TRBJ2-7; possibly TRBD2 for D (6 bases). This CDR3 has 14 amino acids. Per the germline V gene, CDR1 is MNHEY and CDR2 is SVGEGT. Trimming took off 5 bases at V and 4 bases at J, with 15 bases between the two ends.

This clonotype was recorded at least ten times. The genes are TRBV6-1 and TRBJ2-7, with D perhaps matching TRBD2 (6 bases). Germline CDR1 is MNHNS and CDR2 is SASEGT. CDR3 size: 14 residues. With 3 bases removed from V and 3 bases from J, the gap between germline ends came to 12 bases. In DNA, the CDR3 is TGTGCCAGCAGTGAGGGGTGGGGGGACTACGAGCAGTACTTC. Translated: CASSEGWGDYEQYF.

This clonotype has more than one count but fewer than ten. The genes are TRBV12-3 or TRBV12-4 and TRBJ2-2; D gene ambiguous. The CDR3 sequence is 13 residues long. Between the trimmed V and J ends, which lost 7 bases and 6 bases, there was a span of 12 bases. CDR3 bases: TGTGCCAGCACCCAGTGGGAAGCCGGGGAGCTGTTTTTT. This sequence encodes CASTQWEAGELFF.

About this clonotype itself: A much larger clone sits a single nucleotide away, making a read error possible. This chain uses TRBV6-1 with TRBJ2-1, with unresolved D. With the DNA end fitting TRBJ2-7 better, the J assignment may be wrong. The CDR3 is made up of 14 amino acids. Looked up from germline, CDR1 is MNHNS and CDR2 is SASEGT. CDR3 loop: CASSPSGSYNEQYF. The CDR3 bases are TGTGCCAGCAGTCCGTCAGGCTCCTACAATGAGCAGTACTTC.

This clonotype occurred a few times. A read error is possible here, since a much larger clone lies one base away. DNA for the CDR3: TGTGCCAGCAGCTACAACCCAGGGATCGCCCAGTTCTTC. Its protein product is CASSYNPGIAQFF. The chain carries TRBV11-2 and TRBJ2-1; TRBD1 might be the D (5 bases). This CDR3 contains 13 residues. Trimming pared 4 bases from V and 13 bases from J, leaving 17 bases between. Germline V gene lookup returns CDR1 SGHAT and CDR2 FQNNGV.

This clonotype came up many times. V gene TRBV15 combines with J gene TRBJ2-4; 7 nucleotides align to TRBD2. CDR1 and CDR2 from the germline V gene are LNHNV and YYDKDF (reference sequence). The CDR3 totals 13 residues. The J segment lost 14 bases and the V segment lost 6 bases, leaving 13 bases of the junction unmatched. The DNA for the CDR3 is TGTGCCACCAGTCTTGTGGCGGGAGAAGGGGAGTACTTC. Translated: CATSLVAGEGEYF.

This clonotype was recorded at least ten times. The V gene is TRBV6-6, the J gene TRBJ2-3, with D tentatively TRBD1 (5 bases). The ends were cut back, 6 bases at V and 0 bases at J, with 16 bases in the middle. The CDR3 consists of 16 residues. Germline V gene data show CDR1 as MNHNY and CDR2 as SVGAGI (reference sequence). CDR3 amino acids: CASSPTQGKSTDTQYF. For the CDR3, the DNA is TGTGCCAGCAGCCCCACTCAGGGTAAAAGCACAGATACGCAGTATTTT.

This clonotype was seen ten or more times. This chain links TRBV20-1 with TRBJ1-6, with a tentative D call TRBD1 (6 bases). Trimming cost V 1 base and J 4 bases, with 11 bases left between them. The CDR3 has 15 residues. Per the germline V gene, CDR1 is DFQATT and CDR2 is SNEGSKA (reference sequence). CDR3 loop: CSARGDTGYNSPLHF. The DNA of the CDR3 is TGCAGTGCTAGAGGGGACACTGGATATAATTCACCCCTCCACTTT.

Many counts were recorded for this clonotype. V usage is TRBV5-1 and J usage is TRBJ2-1, with D maybe TRBD2 (5 bases). The CDR3 runs to 15 residues. The V and J ends lost 3 bases and 2 bases respectively, with 12 bases between them. CDR1 is SGHRS, CDR2 YFSETQ, per germline. The CDR3 loop reads CASSSSSGPYNEQFF. Here the CDR3 DNA reads TGCGCCAGCAGCTCATCAAGCGGCCCCTACAATGAGCAGTTCTTC.

On this clonotype: A much larger clone differs from this one at a single base, so this may be a read error. V usage is TRBV7-8 and J usage is TRBJ2-1; D is unclear. CDR1 and CDR2 from the germline V gene are SGHVS and FQNEAQ. The CDR3 has 14 residues. V was trimmed by 2 bases and J by 3 bases, leaving 8 bases between them. In DNA form, the CDR3 reads TGTGCCAGCAGCTTAAACGAGTTCTACAATGAGCAGTTCTTC. Amino acids: CASSLNEFYNEQFF. Combining the CDR3 with reference TRBV7-8 and TRBJ2-1 gives the whole variable domain GAGVSQSPRYKVAKRGQDVALRCDPISGHVSLFWYQQALGQGPEFLTYFQNEAQLDKSGLPSDRFFAERPEGSVSTLKIQRTQQEDSAVYLCASSLNEFYNEQFFGPGTRLTVL.

In this sample, this clonotype turned up once. The chain employs TRBV10-3 and TRBJ2-3; no clear D gene. This CDR3 contains 13 residues. Germline V CDR1 and CDR2: ENHRY, SYGVKD. V was clipped by 6 bases and J by 0 bases, with 7 bases between them. For the CDR3, the DNA is TGTGCCATCAGCCCCTATAGCACAGATACGCAGTATTTT. Its translation is CAISPYSTDTQYF.

This clonotype came up a few times. This rearrangement joins TRBV24-1 to TRBJ2-1; D is ambiguous. Trimming removed 3 bases at V and 5 bases at J, with 13 bases between. Germline V gene sequence: CDR1 KGHDR, CDR2 SFDVKD. The CDR3 is made up of 15 amino acids. CDR3 DNA: TGTGCCACCAGTGATGCGGCTAGTTTCAACAATGAGCAGTTCTTC. It specifies CATSDAASFNNEQFF.

This clonotype was detected a few times. The CDR3, as DNA: TGTGCCAGCAGGCGGACAGGGGGGAACACCGGGGAGCTGTTTTTT. This codes for CASRRTGGNTGELFF. The chain employs TRBV6-2 or TRBV6-3 and TRBJ2-2, with 10 bases aligning to TRBD1. V lost 6 bases and J lost 1; bases outside the gene matches: 2. CDR1 and CDR2 (germline): MNHEY, SVGEGT. The CDR3 runs 15 residues.

Points on this clonotype: It is unclear where the CDR3 begins or ends on the DNA, so no DNA is shown, and the CDR3 is as TCRdb lists it. This chain links TRBV6-5 with TRBJ1-5. A total of 16 residues make up the CDR3, ends included. Germline V CDR1 and CDR2: MNHEY, SVGAGI. CDR3 sequence reads: CASSSSTAGISQPQHF.

Regarding this clonotype: A much more abundant neighbour one base away suggests this may be a read error. In DNA, the CDR3 is TGTGCCGGCAGGGCCGGACGCACAGATACGCAGTATTTT. This encodes CAGRAGRTDTQYF. This rearrangement joins TRBV3-1 to TRBJ2-3; D might be TRBD1 (5 bases). CDR3 size: 13 residues. Germline V gene sequence: CDR1 LGHDT, CDR2 YNNKEL (reference sequence).

A remark on this clonotype: A much larger clone differs by one base, so this may be a read error. V and J are TRBV7-3 and TRBJ1-2; D perhaps matches TRBD1 (5 bases). The V gene lost 3 bases and the J gene lost 6 bases, with 17 bases spanning the gap. Germline V CDR1 and CDR2: SGHTA, FQGTGA. There are 15 residues in the CDR3. The CDR3 reads CASSFLGQGSNGYTF. In DNA form, the CDR3 reads TGTGCCAGCAGCTTTTTGGGGCAGGGTAGCAATGGCTACACCTTC.

About this clonotype itself: One base away lies a much larger clone, so this may be a sequencing read error. The rearrangement joins TRBV27 to TRBJ2-1; the D gene could be TRBD1 or TRBD2 (5 bases each). Germline lookup yields CDR1 MNHEY and CDR2 SMNVEV (reference sequence). The CDR3 loop spans 13 amino acids. The CDR3 loop is CASSFLGEGEQLF. Here the CDR3 DNA reads TGTGCCAGCAGTTTCTTAGGGGAAGGGGAGCAGTTATTC.